These 10 T cell receptor beta chains originate from one sample sequenced in a study of blood T cell repertoires in COVID-19. Data came from immunoSEQ multiplex PCR; TCRdb stores just in-frame clones and leaves some out. The sample consists of about 300,000 clones, nearly 90% of them appearing once. The sample consisted of PBMCs or T cells enriched from blood (not recorded which). The receptors derive from a woman aged 18-29 years with acute COVID-19.

Of note for this clone: An end of the junction differs from the germline gene, which may be a read error. This chain joins TRBV28 and TRBJ1-6; the D gene is possibly TRBD1 (5 bases). Per germline, CDR1 MDHEN and CDR2 SYDVKM. The CDR3 covers 13 residues. CDR3 sequence reads: CASTGSYNSLLHF. CDR3 sequence (DNA): TGTGCCAGCACAGGGTCCTATAATTCACTCCTCCACTTT.

The chain uses TRBV2 and TRBJ1-1; D is unclear. Germline V gene sequence: CDR1 SNHLY, CDR2 FYNNEI. This CDR3 region has 17 residues. The V and J ends lost 8 bases and 6 bases respectively, with 28 bases between them. The DNA for the CDR3 is TGTGCCAGCGCCGTGCCCACCTCGGGATCCCTTATTTCTGAAGCTTTCTTT. Translating gives CASAVPTSGSLISEAFF.

The rearrangement uses TRBV28 and TRBJ2-1, with 7 positions matching TRBD2. Trimming took 4 bases from V and 8 from J; bases not matched to a gene: 11. The CDR3 is made up of 15 amino acids. CDR1 MDHEN and CDR2 SYDVKM come from the germline V gene. The CDR3 nucleotides are TGTGCCAGCAGTTCCGCGGGAGAAGGGGCCGATGAGCAGTTCTTC. It codes for CASSSAGEGADEQFF.

The J gene is TRBJ1-2, the V gene TRBV28; D may be TRBD1 (6 bases). The germline gives CDR1 MDHEN, CDR2 SYDVKM. The CDR3 contains 11 residues. Trimming stripped 3 bases from V and 12 bases from J, with 11 bases between. The CDR3 DNA sequence: TGTGCCAGCAGTTTGAACAGGGCAAACACCTTC. As protein: CASSLNRANTF.

The chain combines TRBV10-3 with TRBJ2-7, with D tentatively TRBD2 (5 bases). Trimming stripped 10 bases from V and 6 bases from J, with 19 bases between. The CDR3 is 13 residues long. Germline V gene sequence: CDR1 ENHRY, CDR2 SYGVKD. The CDR3 DNA follows: TGTGCCACCCACCCTGGTGAGGGAAGCGAGCAGTACTTC. This sequence encodes CATHPGEGSEQYF.

The chain recombines TRBV7-2 with TRBJ2-1; 9 bases map to TRBD2. Germline V gene data show CDR1 as SGHTA and CDR2 as FQGNSA. This CDR3 spans 14 amino acids. The V segment lost 3 bases and the J segment 5 bases; nucleotides outside the gene matches: 2. The CDR3 DNA reads TGTGCCAGCAGCTTCGGACTAGCGAACAATGAGCAGTTCTTC. This gives the protein CASSFGLANNEQFF. The full variable domain, with the rest looked up from reference TRBV7-2 and TRBJ2-1, is GAGVSQSPSNKVTEKGKDVELRCDPISGHTALYWYRQSLGQGLEFLIYFQGNSAPDKSGLPSDRFSAERTGGSVSTLTIQRTQQEDSAVYLCASSFGLANNEQFFGPGTRLTVL.

This sequence joins TRBV24-1 and TRBJ1-2, with a possible D match to TRBD1 (5 bases). From germline, CDR1 is KGHDR and CDR2 SFDVKD. V was trimmed by 4 bases and J by 4 bases, leaving 9 bases between them. There are 13 residues in the CDR3. This CDR3 reads CATSDRDSYGYTF. In DNA, the CDR3 is TGTGCCACCAGTGACAGGGACTCCTATGGCTACACCTTC.

This chain joins TRBV6-5 and TRBJ1-1; D not resolved. Trimming took 5 bases from V and 2 from J, leaving 9 bases between them. Germline V gene sequence: CDR1 MNHEY, CDR2 SVGAGI. This CDR3 has 13 residues. CDR3 in DNA: TGTGCCAGCAGTCCCCAACATAACACTGAAGCTTTCTTT. Amino acid sequence: CASSPQHNTEAFF.

This chain connects TRBV6-2 or TRBV6-3 to TRBJ2-7; D gene unclear. The CDR3 has 15 amino acids. Deletions cut 3 bases from V and 3 bases from J, with 15 bases between. Germline CDR1 MNHEY, CDR2 SVGEGT. The CDR3, as DNA: TGTGCCAGCAGTTATGGAGAACTCGCCGGCTACGAGCAGTACTTC. It specifies CASSYGELAGYEQYF.

The chain couples TRBV28 to TRBJ1-5; D may be TRBD1 (6 bases). The V gene's germline CDR1 is MDHEN and CDR2 SYDVKM. CDR3 size: 16 residues. Between the trimmed V and J ends, which lost 5 bases and 3 bases, there was a span of 17 bases. DNA of the CDR3: TGTGCCAGCAGTCCGGCTTCAGGGACAATCAATCAGCCCCAGCATTTT. It is translated as CASSPASGTINQPQHF.